Included here is one TCR beta chain sequence, with context. What it binds is unknown. The length of the CDR3 is 13 residues. Trimming removed 4 bases from V and 4 bases from J, with 8 bases in between. Germline assignment: CDR1 LNHDA and CDR2 SQIVND (reference sequence). During the collection period, no donor immune events like infections were recorded. Profiled with immunoSEQ multiplex PCR; TCRdb holds only in-frame clones, not every one. The repertoire has about 90,000 clones, roughly 88% of them found once; the top ten carry under 6%. The sample belongs to a study of identifying expanded T cells in peripheral blood. Study-wide findings and caveats: Roughly 1.2 clones differed between technical replicates, versus roughly 16 and 20 over time.

Specimen: blood. The sequence derives from a person between 18 and 75 years old in good health. The V and J genes are TRBV19 and TRBJ2-1; tentative D call: TRBD1 (5 bases). The CDR3 here is CASSTRQYNEQFF. In DNA, the CDR3 is TGTGCCAGTAGTACCCGACAGTACAATGAGCAGTTCTTC.